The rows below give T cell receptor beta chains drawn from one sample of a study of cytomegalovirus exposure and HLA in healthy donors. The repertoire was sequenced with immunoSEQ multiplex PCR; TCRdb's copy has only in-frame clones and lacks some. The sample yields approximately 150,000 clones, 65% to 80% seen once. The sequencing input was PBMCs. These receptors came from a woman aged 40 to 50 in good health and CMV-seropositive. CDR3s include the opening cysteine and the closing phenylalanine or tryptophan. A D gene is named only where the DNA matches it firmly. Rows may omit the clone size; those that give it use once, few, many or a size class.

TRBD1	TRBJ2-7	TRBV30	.	CAWSEARGLGQYF	TGTGCCTGGAGCGAAGCCAGGGGGTTGGGGCAGTACTTC
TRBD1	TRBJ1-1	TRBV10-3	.	CAIRGTAEKDTEAFF	TGTGCCATCCGAGGGACAGCCGAAAAAGACACTGAAGCTTTCTTT
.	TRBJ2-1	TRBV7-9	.	CSSGVRDGHNEQFF	TGTTCCAGCGGCGTCCGGGATGGGCACAATGAGCAGTTCTTC
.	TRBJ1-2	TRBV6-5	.	CASRTNAATYRYTF	TGTGCCAGCAGAACTAACGCAGCGACGTACCGCTACACCTTC
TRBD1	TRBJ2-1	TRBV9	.	CASSVGGGGQGFNEQFF	TGTGCCAGCAGCGTAGGGGGCGGGGGACAGGGTTTCAATGAGCAGTTCTTC
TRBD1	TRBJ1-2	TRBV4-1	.	CASSPPTGDNYGYTF	TGCGCCAGCAGCCCTCCGACAGGGGATAACTATGGCTACACCTTC
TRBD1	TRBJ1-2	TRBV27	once	CASSFLTGGYGYTF	TGTGCCAGCAGTTTCCTGACAGGGGGGTATGGCTACACCTTC
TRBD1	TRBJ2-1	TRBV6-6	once	CASSPGTGDGNEQFF	TGTGCCAGCAGTCCCGGGACAGGGGATGGTAATGAGCAGTTCTTC
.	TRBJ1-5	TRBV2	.	CASDRNSNQPQHF	TGTGCCAGCGACAGGAATAGCAATCAGCCCCAGCATTTT
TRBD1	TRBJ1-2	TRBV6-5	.	CASRPGQGLRGYTF	TGTGCCAGCAGACCGGGACAGGGACTTCGGGGCTACACCTTC
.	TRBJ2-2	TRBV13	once	CASSLRVGQTSNTGELFF	TGTGCCAGCAGCTTAAGAGTGGGGCAGACGTCGAACACCGGGGAGCTGTTTTTT
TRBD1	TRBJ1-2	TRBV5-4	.	CASSQTDRAYGYTF	TGTGCCAGCAGCCAGACTGACAGGGCCTATGGCTACACCTTC
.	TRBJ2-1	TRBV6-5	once	CASSRSPYNEQFF	TGTGCCAGCAGTCGGTCACCTTACAATGAGCAGTTCTTC
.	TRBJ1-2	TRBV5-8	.	CASSLEHAPFYGYTF	TGTGCCAGCAGCTTGGAACACGCACCCTTCTATGGCTACACCTTC
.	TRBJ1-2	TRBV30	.	CAWSAPGGDGYTF	TGTGCCTGGAGTGCCCCGGGTGGAGATGGCTACACCTTC
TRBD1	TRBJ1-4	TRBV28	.	CASSLTGAGEKLFF	TGTGCCAGCAGTTTAACAGGGGCTGGTGAAAAACTGTTTTTT
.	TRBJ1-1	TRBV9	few	CASSGRQYTEAFF	TGTGCCAGCAGCGGCCGACAGTACACTGAAGCTTTCTTT
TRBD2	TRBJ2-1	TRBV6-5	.	CASTSASGENNEQFF	TGTGCCAGCACCTCTGCTAGCGGGGAAAACAATGAGCAGTTCTTC
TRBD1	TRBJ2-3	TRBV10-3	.	CAISEGQGSTDTQYF	TGTGCCATCAGTGAAGGACAGGGTAGCACAGATACGCAGTATTTT
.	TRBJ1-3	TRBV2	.	CASTARGNPGNTIYF	TGTGCCAGCACCGCAAGGGGGAACCCTGGAAACACCATATATTTT
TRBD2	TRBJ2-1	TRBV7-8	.	CASSLDSGGFNEQFF	TGTGCCAGCAGCTTAGACAGCGGGGGGTTCAATGAGCAGTTCTTC
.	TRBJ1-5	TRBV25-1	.	CASSGPGSLPNQPQHF	TGTGCCAGCAGTGGGCCAGGGTCCCTTCCAAATCAGCCCCAGCATTTT
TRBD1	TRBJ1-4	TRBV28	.	CASSFPTGQGEKLFF	TGTGCCAGCAGTTTCCCGACAGGGCAGGGTGAAAAACTGTTTTTT
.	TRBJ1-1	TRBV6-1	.	CASMRGGTEAFF	TGTGCCAGCATGCGAGGAGGCACTGAAGCTTTCTTT
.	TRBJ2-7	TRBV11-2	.	CASSSKKDPWRDYEQYF	TGTGCCAGCAGCTCCAAAAAAGATCCATGGAGGGACTACGAGCAGTACTTC
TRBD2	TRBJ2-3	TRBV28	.	CATTSGGSIDTQYF	TGTGCCACGACTAGCGGGGGGTCGATAGATACGCAGTATTTT
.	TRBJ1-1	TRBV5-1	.	CASSFRVGGEAFF	TGCGCCAGCAGCTTCCGGGTGGGGGGTGAAGCTTTCTTT
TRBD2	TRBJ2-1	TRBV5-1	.	CASSSATAGGGNEQFF	TGCGCCAGCAGCTCGGCCACAGCGGGGGGGGGAAATGAGCAGTTCTTC
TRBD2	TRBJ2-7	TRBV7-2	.	CASSLWRGGSEQYF	TGTGCCAGCAGCTTATGGCGCGGGGGGAGCGAGCAGTACTTC
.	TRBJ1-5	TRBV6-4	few	CASSDSTHPSNQPQHF	TGTGCCAGCAGTGACTCGACACACCCTAGCAATCAGCCCCAGCATTTT
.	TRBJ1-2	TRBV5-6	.	CASSLAPRLSYGYTF	TGTGCCAGCAGCCTAGCCCCCAGGCTCAGCTATGGCTACACCTTC
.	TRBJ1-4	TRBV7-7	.	CASSPSVGATNEKLFF	TGTGCCAGCAGTCCGAGCGTGGGAGCAACTAATGAAAAACTGTTTTTT
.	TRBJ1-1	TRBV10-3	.	CAISPLPGTEAFF	TGTGCCATCAGCCCACTACCAGGGACTGAAGCTTTCTTT
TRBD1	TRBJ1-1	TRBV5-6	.	CASSPRTGFEAEAFF	TGTGCCAGCAGCCCGCGGACAGGTTTTGAGGCTGAAGCTTTCTTT
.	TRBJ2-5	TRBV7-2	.	CASSIGTWQETQYF	TGTGCCAGCAGCATAGGGACATGGCAAGAGACCCAGTACTTC
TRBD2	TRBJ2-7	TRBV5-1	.	CASSTSVASYEQYF	TGCGCCAGCAGCACTAGCGTCGCCTCCTACGAGCAGTACTTC
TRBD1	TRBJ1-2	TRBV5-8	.	CASRRTGGFGYTF	TGTGCCAGCAGAAGGACAGGGGGCTTTGGCTACACCTTC
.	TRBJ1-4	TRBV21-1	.	CASSKEIQKTNEKLFF	TGTGCCAGCAGCAAAGAGATCCAGAAAACTAATGAAAAACTGTTTTTT
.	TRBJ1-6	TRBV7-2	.	CASSPPRGREWDSPLHF	TGTGCCAGCAGCCCCCCCAGGGGAAGAGAGTGGGATTCACCCCTCCACTTT
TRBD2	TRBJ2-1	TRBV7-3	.	CASSFFGGDEQFF	TGTGCCAGCAGCTTCTTCGGGGGGGATGAGCAGTTCTTC
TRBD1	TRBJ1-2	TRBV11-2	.	CASSLGTGSFYGYTF	TGTGCCAGCAGCTTAGGGACAGGTTCCTTCTATGGCTACACCTTC
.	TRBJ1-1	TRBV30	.	CAWSYQGNAEAFF	TGTGCCTGGAGTTATCAGGGTAACGCTGAAGCTTTCTTT
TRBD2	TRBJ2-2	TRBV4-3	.	CASSKDPSGGGITGELFF	TGCGCCAGCAGCAAAGATCCTAGCGGGGGGGGAATCACCGGGGAGCTGTTTTTT
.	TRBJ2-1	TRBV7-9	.	CASSPGMVDNEQFF	TGTGCCAGCAGCCCCGGGATGGTCGACAATGAGCAGTTCTTC